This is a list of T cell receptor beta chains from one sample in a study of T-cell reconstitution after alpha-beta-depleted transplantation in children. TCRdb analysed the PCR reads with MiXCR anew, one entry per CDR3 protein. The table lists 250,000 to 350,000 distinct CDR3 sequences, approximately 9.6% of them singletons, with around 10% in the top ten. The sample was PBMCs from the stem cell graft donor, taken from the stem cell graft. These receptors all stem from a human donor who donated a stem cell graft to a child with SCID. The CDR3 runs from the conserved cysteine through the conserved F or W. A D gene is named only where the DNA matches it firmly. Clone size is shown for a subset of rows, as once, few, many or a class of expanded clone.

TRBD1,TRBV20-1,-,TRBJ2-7,TGCAGTGCTAGATCCATGGACAGGCAAACCTACGAGCAGTACTTC,CSARSMDRQTYEQYF
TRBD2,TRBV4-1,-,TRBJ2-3,TGCGCCAGCAGCCCCACCGGACTAGCGCCCGATACGCAGTATTTT,CASSPTGLAPDTQYF
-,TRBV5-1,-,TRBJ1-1,TGCGCCAGCAGCTTGGGCCCTGGTGGGGACACCATGAACACTGAAGCTTTCTTT,CASSLGPGGDTMNTEAFF
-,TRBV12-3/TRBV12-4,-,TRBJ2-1,TGTGCCAGCAGTCTATACAGCCACAATGAGCAGTTCTTC,CASSLYSHNEQFF
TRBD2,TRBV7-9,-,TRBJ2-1,TGTGCCAGCAGCTCCGTCGCTAGCGGGAATGAGCAGTTCTTC,CASSSVASGNEQFF
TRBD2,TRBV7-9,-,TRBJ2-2,TGTGCCAGCAGCCCTCCGGGACTAGTGTTTACCGGGGAGCTGTTTTTT,CASSPPGLVFTGELFF
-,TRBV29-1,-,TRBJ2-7,TGCAGCGTTGAAGGTCCTCGCGAGCAGTACTTC,CSVEGPREQYF
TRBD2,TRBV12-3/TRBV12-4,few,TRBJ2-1,TGTGCCAGCAGTTTCCACTTGCGGGGGGGCAGCTCCTACAATGAGCAGTTCTTC,CASSFHLRGGSSYNEQFF
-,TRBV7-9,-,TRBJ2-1,TGTGCCAGCAGCTTAGCCGCCGGGTCAGCCCCCGAGTATGAGCAGTTCTTC,CASSLAAGSAPEYEQFF
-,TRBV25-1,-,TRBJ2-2,TGTGCCAGCATAGCTACGGGACCGAACACCGGGGAGCTGTTTTTT,CASIATGPNTGELFF
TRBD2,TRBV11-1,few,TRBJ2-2,TGTGCCAGCAGCCCTCGGGAGGGGCTGAACACCGGGGAGCTGTTTTTT,CASSPREGLNTGELFF
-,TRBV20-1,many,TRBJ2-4,TGCAGTGCTGAGGGGGGTATCGGGAACATTCAGTACTTC,CSAEGGIGNIQYF
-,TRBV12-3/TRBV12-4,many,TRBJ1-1,TGTGCCAGCAGTTTACTAGGGCAGGGGACTGAAGCTTTCTTT,CASSLLGQGTEAFF
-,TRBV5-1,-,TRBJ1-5,TGCGCCAGCAGCTTATCGGATCAGCCCCAGCATTTT,CASSLSDQPQHF
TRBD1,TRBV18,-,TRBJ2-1,TGTGCCAGCTCACGCCAAGGGGGCGGCTCCTACAATGAGCAGTTCTTC,CASSRQGGGSYNEQFF
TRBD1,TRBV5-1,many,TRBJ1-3,TGCGCCAGCAGCGTGGGACAGTTTGGAAACACCATATATTTT,CASSVGQFGNTIYF
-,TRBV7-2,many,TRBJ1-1,TGTGCCAGCAGTTTCGGACAGATGAACACTGAAGCTTTCTTT,CASSFGQMNTEAFF
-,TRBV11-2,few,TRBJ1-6,TGTGCCAGCAGCTTAGGATCCGACAATTCACCCCTCCACTTT,CASSLGSDNSPLHF
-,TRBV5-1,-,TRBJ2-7,TGCGCCAGCAGCTTGGCTAGGTACTACGAGCAGTACTTC,CASSLARYYEQYF
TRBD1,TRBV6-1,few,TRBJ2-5,TGTGCCAGCAGTCCCGGGACAGGGACCTCAAGGACCCAGTACTTC,CASSPGTGTSRTQYF
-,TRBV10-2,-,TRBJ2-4,TGCGCCAGCAGCTCGGTACTAGCCAAAAACATTCAGTACTTC,CASSSVLAKNIQYF
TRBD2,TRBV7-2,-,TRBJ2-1,TGTGCCAGCAGCTTAGGTAGCGGGGGGGCCCGAGAGCAGTTCTTC,CASSLGSGGAREQFF
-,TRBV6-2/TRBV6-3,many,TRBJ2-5,TGTGCCAGCAGTTACGGAGGCCTTGAAGAGACCCAGTACTTC,CASSYGGLEETQYF
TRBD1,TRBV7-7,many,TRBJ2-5,TGTGCCAGCAGCTTAGGACAGGGCCAAGAGACCCAGTACTTC,CASSLGQGQETQYF
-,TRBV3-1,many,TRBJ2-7,TGTGCCAGCAGCCAAGGGGGAGCGGGCTACGAGCAGTACTTC,CASSQGGAGYEQYF
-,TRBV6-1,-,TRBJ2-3,TGTGCCAGCAGTACGGTGCCCTTCGGAGATACGCAGTATTTT,CASSTVPFGDTQYF
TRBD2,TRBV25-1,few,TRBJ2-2,TGTGCCAGCAGTTCGACTAGCGGGGTTATCGGGGAGCTGTTTTTT,CASSSTSGVIGELFF
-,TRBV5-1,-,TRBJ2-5,TGCGCCAGCAGCTTGGAACTTCAAGAGACCCAGTACTTC,CASSLELQETQYF
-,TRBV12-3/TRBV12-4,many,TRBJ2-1,TGTGCCAGCAGGGCCTCCGGGGGCAATGAGCAGTTCTTC,CASRASGGNEQFF